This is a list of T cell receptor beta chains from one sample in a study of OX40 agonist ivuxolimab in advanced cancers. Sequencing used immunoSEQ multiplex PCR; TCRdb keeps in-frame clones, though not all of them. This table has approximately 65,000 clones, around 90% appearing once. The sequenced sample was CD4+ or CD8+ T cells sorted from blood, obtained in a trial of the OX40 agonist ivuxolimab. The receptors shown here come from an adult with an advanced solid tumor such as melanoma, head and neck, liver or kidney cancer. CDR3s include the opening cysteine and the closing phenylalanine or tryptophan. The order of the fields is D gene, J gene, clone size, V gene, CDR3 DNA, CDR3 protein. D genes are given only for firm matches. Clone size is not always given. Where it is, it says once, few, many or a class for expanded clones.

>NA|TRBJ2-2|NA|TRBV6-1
TGTGCCAGCAGTGAAGCGCACGGGGTTGGGGAGCTGTTTTTT
CASSEAHGVGELFF
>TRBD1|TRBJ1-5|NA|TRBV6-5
TGTGCCAGCAGCTACAGGGGACCAAATCAGCCCCAGCATTTT
CASSYRGPNQPQHF
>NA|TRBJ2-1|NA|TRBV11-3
TGTGCCAGCAGCCCGTCAGGCCTGGGGGAGCAGTTCTTC
CASSPSGLGEQFF
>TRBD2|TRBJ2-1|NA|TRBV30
TGTGCCTGGAAGGGACTAGCGCCTTACAATGAGCAGTTCTTC
CAWKGLAPYNEQFF
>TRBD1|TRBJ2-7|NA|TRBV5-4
TGTGCCAGCAGCTTGGCCTCAGGGGGCGCCTACGAGCAGTACTTC
CASSLASGGAYEQYF
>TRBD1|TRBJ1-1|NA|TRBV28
TGTGCCAGCAGTTTAAGGCCAGGGGGGGCGAACACTGAAGCTTTCTTT
CASSLRPGGANTEAFF
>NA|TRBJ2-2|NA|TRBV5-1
TGCGCCAGCAGCTTGGCGAACACCGGGGAGCTGTTTTTT
CASSLANTGELFF
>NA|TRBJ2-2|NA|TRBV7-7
TGTGCTAGTAGCAGAAACACCGGGGAGCTGTTTTTT
CASSRNTGELFF
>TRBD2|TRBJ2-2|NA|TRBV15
TGTGCCACCAGCAGAGAAAAGCGGGGGTGGCCCGGGGAGCTGTTTTTT
CATSREKRGWPGELFF
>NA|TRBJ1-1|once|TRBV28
TGTGCCAGCAGTTTTATGGGGGCTAGCACTGAAGCTTTCTTT
CASSFMGASTEAFF
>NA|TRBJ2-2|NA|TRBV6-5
TGTGCCAGCAGCAGGGACCAGGGGGAGCTGTTTTTT
CASSRDQGELFF
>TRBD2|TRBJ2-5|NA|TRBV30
TGTGCCTGGAGTGTACCAGCGGGAGTAAAAGAGACCCAGTACTTC
CAWSVPAGVKETQYF
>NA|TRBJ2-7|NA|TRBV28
TGTGCCAGCAGGGGGGCCACCTACGAGCAGTACTTC
CASRGATYEQYF
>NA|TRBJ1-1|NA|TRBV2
TGTGCCAGCCACCCTACGAACAGGGACACTGAAGCTTTCTTT
CASHPTNRDTEAFF
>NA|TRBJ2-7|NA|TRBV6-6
TGTGCCAGCAGTCAGACAGGGCCCGGGGGGGAGCAGTACTTC
CASSQTGPGGEQYF
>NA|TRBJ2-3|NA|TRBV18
TGTGCCAGCTCACCACCGGAGGGAACAGATACGCAGTATTTT
CASSPPEGTDTQYF
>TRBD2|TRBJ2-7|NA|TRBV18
TGTGCCAGCTCACCGGGGACTAGCGGGAGTATGAACGAGCAGTACTTC
CASSPGTSGSMNEQYF
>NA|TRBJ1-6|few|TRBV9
TGTGCCAGCAGCGGAGGGACGGCCTCCTATAATTCACCCCTCCACTTT
CASSGGTASYNSPLHF
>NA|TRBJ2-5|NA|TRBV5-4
TGTGCCAGCAGCTCGCCGGGAGCCCAGAGGGAGACCCAGTACTTC
CASSSPGAQRETQYF
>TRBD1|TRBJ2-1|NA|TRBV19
TGTGCCAGCAGACAGGGCGGTGAGCAGTTCTTC
CASRQGGEQFF
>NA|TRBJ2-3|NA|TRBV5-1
TGCGCCAGCAGCTTGGGGGCAGATACGCAGTATTTT
CASSLGADTQYF
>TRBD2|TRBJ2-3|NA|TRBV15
TGTGCCACCAGCGCTTTAGCGGGGGGTAGCACAGATACGCAGTATTTT
CATSALAGGSTDTQYF
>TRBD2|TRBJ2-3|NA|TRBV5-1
TGCGCCAGCAGCGGGGGTCTAGCGGGAGTCACAGATACGCAGTATTTT
CASSGGLAGVTDTQYF
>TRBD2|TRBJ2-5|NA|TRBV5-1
TGCGCCAGCACCGAAAATGGACTAGCGGGACAAGAGACCCAGTACTTC
CASTENGLAGQETQYF
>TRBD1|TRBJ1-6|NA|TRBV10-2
TGCGCCAGCAGTGAAGGGACAGGGAATTCACCCCTCCACTTT
CASSEGTGNSPLHF
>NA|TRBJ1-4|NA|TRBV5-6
TGTGCCAGCAGCTTGTCGCCTAATGAAAAACTGTTTTTT
CASSLSPNEKLFF
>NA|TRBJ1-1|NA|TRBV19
TGTGCCAGTAGTATAGATCGAAACGTTGAAGCTTTCTTT
CASSIDRNVEAFF
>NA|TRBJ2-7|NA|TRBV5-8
TGTGCCAGCAGCCGCGTTTTAGGTGGTCCGGAATACGAGCAGTACTTC
CASSRVLGGPEYEQYF
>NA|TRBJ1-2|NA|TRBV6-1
TGTGCCACCCATCCTAGTGGATCTCGGGGCTACACCTTC
CATHPSGSRGYTF
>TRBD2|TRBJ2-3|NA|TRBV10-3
TGTGCCATCAGTGAAACTAGCGGGGGGAGGACAGATACGCAGTATTTT
CAISETSGGRTDTQYF
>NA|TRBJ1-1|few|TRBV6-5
TGTGCCAGCAGCAACCAGGGGACGGACACTGAAGCTTTCTTT
CASSNQGTDTEAFF
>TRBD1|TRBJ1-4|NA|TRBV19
TGTGCCAGTAGTATCCCAGGGGGAGGAAATGAAAAACTGTTTTTT
CASSIPGGGNEKLFF
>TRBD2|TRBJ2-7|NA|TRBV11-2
TGTGCCAGCAGCTTAGTTTGGACTAGCGGGGGCACCTACGAGCAGTACTTC
CASSLVWTSGGTYEQYF
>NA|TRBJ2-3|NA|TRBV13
TGTGCCAGCAGCACTCTAGAGTCAGATACGCAGTATTTT
CASSTLESDTQYF
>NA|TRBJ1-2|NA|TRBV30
TGTGCCTGGAGTGGCCTGGGACACTCCTATGGCTACACCTTC
CAWSGLGHSYGYTF
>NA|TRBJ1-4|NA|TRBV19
TGTGCCAGCCGGGACCCTACGGATGAAAAACTGTTTTTT
CASRDPTDEKLFF
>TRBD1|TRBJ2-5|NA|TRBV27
TGTGCCAGCAGTCTATTGGACAGGGAAGGAGAGACCCAGTACTTC
CASSLLDREGETQYF
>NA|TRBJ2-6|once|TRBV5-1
TGCGCCAGCAGCTTGCCAGGTGCCGGGGCCAACGTCCTGACTTTC
CASSLPGAGANVLTF
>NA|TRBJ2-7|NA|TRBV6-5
TGTGCCAGCAGCAAACCCGCATACGAGCAGTACTTC
CASSKPAYEQYF
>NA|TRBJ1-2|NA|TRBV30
TGTGCCTGGAGCGAGGGGGAGCAGGTTGGCTACACCTTC
CAWSEGEQVGYTF
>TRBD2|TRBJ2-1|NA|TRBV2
TGTGCCAGCAGGGGCCGGACTAGCGCAAGCTCCTACAATGAGCAGTTCTTC
CASRGRTSASSYNEQFF
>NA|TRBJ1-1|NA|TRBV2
TGTGCCAGCAGGTATGTAGCCGGGACGGTGAACACTGAAGCTTTCTTT
CASRYVAGTVNTEAFF
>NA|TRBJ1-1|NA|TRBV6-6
TGTGCCAGCAGTTCGTGGACACCTAACACTGAAGCTTTCTTT
CASSSWTPNTEAFF
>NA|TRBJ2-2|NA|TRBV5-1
TGCGCCAGCAGCTTCCAGGTTCCCTTGGGCACCGGGGAGCTGTTTTTT
CASSFQVPLGTGELFF
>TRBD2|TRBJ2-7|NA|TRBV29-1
TGCAGCGTTGCTGTAGCGGGAGCCCACGAGCAGTACTTC
CSVAVAGAHEQYF
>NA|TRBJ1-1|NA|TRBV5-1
TGCGCCAGCAGCTCGGGGGGCGGCACTGAAGCTTTCTTT
CASSSGGGTEAFF
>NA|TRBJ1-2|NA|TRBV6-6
TGTGCCAGCAGTTGGGGGGGGGACACCTATGGCTACACCTTC
CASSWGGDTYGYTF
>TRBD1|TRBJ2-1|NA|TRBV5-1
TGCGCCAGCAGCTCCCAACCGGGACAGTTCAACAATGAGCAGTTCTTC
CASSSQPGQFNNEQFF